The 30 T cell receptor beta chains in this list originate from one sample, sequenced in a study of CD8 T cells in Susac syndrome. Random hexamers were used to reverse transcribe an amount of roughly 0.45 to 1 ug RNA. TCRdb called the immunoSEQ multiplex PCR reads again in MiXCR, with one record for every CDR3 protein. The sample gives about 100,000 distinct CDR3 sequences, about 93% of which show up once; less than 0.35% is in the top ten. Sequencing was performed on CD8+ T cells from PBMCs. All receptors derive from a human donor in good health.

The chain uses TRBV6-1 and TRBJ2-5; 9 positions agree with TRBD1. Trimming cost V 2 bases and J 4 bases; bases outside gene matches: 5. This CDR3 spans 15 amino acids. Germline-derived CDR1 and CDR2 are MNHNS and SASEGT. Written as DNA, the CDR3 is TGTGCCAGCAGTGAATGGACAGGGGAGGGAGAGACCCAGTACTTC. Residues: CASSEWTGEGETQYF.

The chain uses TRBV9 and TRBJ2-2; the D gene is possibly TRBD2 (5 bases). Per the germline V gene, CDR1 is SGDLS and CDR2 is YYNGEE. CDR3 size: 13 residues. Deletions cut 3 bases from V and 6 bases from J, with 9 bases between. CDR3 DNA sequence: TGTGCCAGCAGCGCAACTAGTCCCGGGGAGCTGTTTTTT. It translates to CASSATSPGELFF.

The J gene is TRBJ2-5, the V gene TRBV19, with 7 bases lining up with TRBD2. The CDR3 is 15 residues long. Germline V gene data show CDR1 as LNHDA and CDR2 as SQIVND (reference sequence). The trim removed 3 bases at V and 5 bases at J, leaving 9 bases unmatched. The CDR3 bases are TGTGCCAGTAGTATTCCGCAGGGAGGGTATGAGACCCAGTACTTC. Translated: CASSIPQGGYETQYF.

The genes are TRBV18 and TRBJ2-5, with D perhaps matching TRBD1 (6 bases). The CDR3 sequence is 15 residues long. Trimming stripped 2 bases from V and 0 bases from J, with 10 bases between. Germline lookup yields CDR1 KGHSH and CDR2 LQKENI. CDR3 loop: CASSPRGSYQETQYF. The CDR3 DNA reads TGTGCCAGCTCACCAAGGGGGTCGTACCAAGAGACCCAGTACTTC.

The chain combines TRBV20-1 with TRBJ2-1, with 9 bases aligning to TRBD2. CDR1 and CDR2 from the germline V gene are DFQATT and SNEGSKA (reference sequence). This CDR3 is built from 19 residues. Trimming took 5 bases from V and 0 from J; bases not matched to a gene: 17. The CDR3 DNA follows: TGCAGTGCTCTGAACGCCGCTAGCGGGACTTTCAGCTCCTACAATGAGCAGTTCTTC. It translates to CSALNAASGTFSSYNEQFF.

This CDR3 is CASSLSYGSGNTIYF. The CDR3 DNA sequence: TGTGCCAGCAGCTTAAGCTATGGCTCTGGAAACACCATATATTTT. The V call is TRBV7-7, the J call TRBJ1-3; D is ambiguous. The CDR3 is made up of 15 amino acids. Germline lookup yields CDR1 SSHAT and CDR2 FNYEAQ (reference sequence). The germline V and J ends were trimmed by 2 bases and 0 bases, with 8 bases remaining between them.

The chain combines TRBV20-1 with TRBJ1-1, with 9 bases that match TRBD1. Germline V gene data show CDR1 as DFQATT and CDR2 as SNEGSKA (reference sequence). J lost 8 bases, V lost 6 bases, and 16 bases had no gene match. This CDR3 contains 15 residues. In DNA, the CDR3 is TGCAGTGCGCCGGGACAGGGACAGGGTATCCGCGAAGCTTTCTTT. As protein: CSAPGQGQGIREAFF.

This clonotype was seen once. The chain links TRBV5-1 to TRBJ2-2; D uncertain. V lost 2 bases to trimming and J lost 4 bases, with 15 bases between them. The CDR3 has 16 amino acids. Germline V lookup: CDR1 SGHRS, CDR2 YFSETQ. The CDR3: CASSFARQIVTGELFF. CDR3 nucleotides: TGCGCCAGCAGCTTTGCGAGGCAGATAGTCACCGGGGAGCTGTTTTTT.

Regarding this clonotype: A junction boundary mismatches the germline segment, possibly from a read error. V gene TRBV12-3 or TRBV12-4 combines with J gene TRBJ2-1; 13 bases line up with TRBD2. CDR3 length: 15 amino acids. CDR3 amino acids: CASSFPRLAGGYPVF. Written as DNA, the CDR3 is TGTGCCAGCAGTTTTCCGAGACTAGCGGGGGGCTATCCGGTCTTC.

This chain links TRBV9 with TRBJ2-1, with D perhaps assigned TRBD1 or TRBD2 (5 bases each). The V and J ends lost 0 bases and 5 bases respectively, with 6 bases between them. Per the germline V gene, CDR1 is SGDLS and CDR2 is YYNGEE. CDR3 length equals 13 residues. The CDR3 region is CASSVGDDNEQFF. The CDR3 nucleotides are TGTGCCAGCAGCGTAGGGGACGACAATGAGCAGTTCTTC.

J is TRBJ1-1 and V is TRBV5-1; 7 positions agree with TRBD1. Germline CDR1 is SGHRS and CDR2 is YFSETQ. CDR3 length: 17 amino acids. The ends lost 2 bases at V and 0 bases at J; junction bases unmatched: 10. The CDR3 DNA follows: TGCGCCAGCAGCTTCGGGACAGCTCTCACAATGAACACTGAAGCTTTCTTT. It specifies CASSFGTALTMNTEAFF.

This chain connects TRBV20-1 to TRBJ2-5; 10 nucleotides agree with TRBD2. The CDR3 covers 16 residues. CDR1 is DFQATT and CDR2 is SNEGSKA in the germline V gene (reference sequence). The ends lost 3 bases at V and 4 bases at J; junction bases unmatched: 11. The chain's CDR3 is CSASNTGTSDRETQYF. The CDR3 DNA reads as TGCAGTGCTAGCAACACCGGGACTAGCGACCGAGAGACCCAGTACTTC.

The V and J genes are TRBV20-1 and TRBJ2-1; 10 bases agree with TRBD2. Germline CDR1 reads DFQATT; CDR2 reads SNEGSKA (reference sequence). The CDR3 spans 14 residues. J was trimmed by 6 bases and V by 6 bases; bases with no gene match: 8. CDR3 protein: CSAPPLAGPNEQFF. The CDR3 nucleotides are TGCAGTGCCCCTCCACTAGCGGGACCCAATGAGCAGTTCTTC.

This clonotype has a single count. The genes are TRBV6-5 and TRBJ2-1, with 9 positions matching TRBD1. Germline CDR1 reads MNHEY; CDR2 reads SVGAGI. V was pared by 2 bases and J by 2 bases, with 7 bases of the junction left unmatched. This CDR3 spans 17 amino acids. The CDR3 region has the DNA TGTGCCAGCAGTTACGACGAGGGACAGGGACCCTACAATGAGCAGTTCTTC. Protein product: CASSYDEGQGPYNEQFF.

J is TRBJ2-1 and V is TRBV20-1; 12 positions agree with TRBD2. Germline V gene lookup returns CDR1 DFQATT and CDR2 SNEGSKA (reference sequence). The CDR3 consists of 16 residues. Unmatched junction bases numbered 6, after V lost 6 bases and J lost 0 bases. The CDR3 DNA reads TGCAGTGCCGTCGGACTAGCGGGGAGCTCCTACAATGAGCAGTTCTTC. It codes for CSAVGLAGSSYNEQFF.

V and J are TRBV7-9 and TRBJ1-1, with D possibly matching TRBD1 (5 bases). Germline lookup yields CDR1 SEHNR and CDR2 FQNEAQ (reference sequence). This CDR3 comprises 16 residues. V gave up 3 bases and J gave up 0 bases, with 14 bases separating them. The CDR3 is CASSFSAGVVNTEAFF. CDR3 nucleotide sequence: TGTGCCAGCAGCTTCTCTGCGGGGGTCGTGAACACTGAAGCTTTCTTT.

The V gene is TRBV6-1, the J gene TRBJ1-5, with TRBD1 identical over 9 bases. The CDR3 extends over 15 amino acids. Germline V CDR1 and CDR2: MNHNS, SASEGT. Unmatched junction bases numbered 7, after V lost 5 bases and J lost 5 bases. The CDR3 loop is CASSHIGTGYQPQHF. The CDR3 bases are TGTGCCAGCAGTCACATCGGGACAGGGTATCAGCCCCAGCATTTT.

The chain is built from TRBV29-1 and TRBJ1-3; D possibly corresponds to TRBD1 (6 bases). V shed 6 bases and J shed 7 bases, with 16 bases lying between them. CDR3 size: 13 residues. Germline CDR1 and CDR2: SQVTM and ANQGSEA. In DNA, the CDR3 is TGCAGCGTCGTGACCAGGGGAATCAACACCATATATTTT. Translating it yields CSVVTRGINTIYF.

The chain combines TRBV2 with TRBJ1-2; D might be TRBD1 (5 bases). Germline V gene sequence: CDR1 SNHLY, CDR2 FYNNEI. The CDR3 is made up of 12 amino acids. The V and J ends lost 8 bases and 7 bases respectively, with 14 bases between them. The CDR3: CASPDSRGGYTF. The CDR3 DNA reads as TGTGCCAGCCCTGACAGCCGAGGTGGCTACACCTTC. The full variable domain, rest sourced from reference TRBV2 and TRBJ1-2, is EPEVTQTPSHQVTQMGQEVILRCVPISNHLYFYWYRQILGQKVEFLVSFYNNEISEKSEIFDDQFSVERPDGSNFTLKIRSTKLEDSAMYFCASPDSRGGYTFGSGTRLTVV.

The chain carries TRBV2 and TRBJ2-6, with D uncertain. Germline CDR1 and CDR2: SNHLY and FYNNEI. Trimming removed 5 bases at V and 4 bases at J, with 12 bases between. CDR3 size: 15 residues. CDR3 bases: TGTGCCAGCAGTCGTGATATGGAGGGGGCCAACGTCCTGACTTTC. It yields the protein CASSRDMEGANVLTF.

The chain has TRBV6-6 and TRBJ2-5; 14 bases map to TRBD2. This CDR3 has 16 amino acids. Germline CDR1 MNHNY, CDR2 SVGAGI (reference sequence). Trimming cost V 6 bases and J 5 bases; bases outside gene matches: 8. The CDR3 sequence: CASSSGLAGGRETQYF. The CDR3 nucleotides are TGTGCCAGCAGCTCCGGACTAGCGGGGGGCAGGGAGACCCAGTACTTC.

The chain joins TRBV12-5 to TRBJ2-7; 7 bases agree with TRBD1. The CDR3 spans 14 residues. Germline V CDR1 and CDR2: LGHNT, FRNRAP. The trim removed 7 bases at V and 2 bases at J, leaving 8 bases unmatched. The CDR3 nucleotides are TGTGCTAGTGCCCCCACAGGGGCCGCCTACGAGCAGTACTTC. This gives the protein CASAPTGAAYEQYF.

This rearrangement joins TRBV30 to TRBJ2-4; unclear D gene. CDR3 size: 11 residues. Between the trimmed V and J ends, which lost 1 base and 7 bases, there was a span of 5 bases. Looked up from germline, CDR1 is GTSNPN and CDR2 is SVGIG (reference sequence). CDR3 in amino acids: CAWSEMNIQYF. For the CDR3, the DNA is TGTGCCTGGAGTGAAATGAACATTCAGTACTTC.

The rearrangement uses TRBV2 and TRBJ1-1, with D hard to call. Germline V gene data show CDR1 as SNHLY and CDR2 as FYNNEI. Trimming took 2 bases from V and 1 from J, leaving 11 bases between them. The CDR3 covers 15 residues. The CDR3 DNA is TGTGCCAGCAGTGAATTTTATGTGGAGAACACTGAAGCTTTCTTT. Protein: CASSEFYVENTEAFF.

This chain uses TRBV29-1 with TRBJ1-1; 8 nucleotides line up with TRBD1. With 6 bases clipped from V and 1 base from J, the junction kept 7 bases outside the gene matches. Germline CDR1 reads SQVTM; CDR2 reads ANQGSEA. The CDR3 length is 14 residues. DNA for the CDR3: TGCAGCGTCGATCCCGGGACAGGGAACACTGAAGCTTTCTTT. This codes for CSVDPGTGNTEAFF.

This rearrangement joins TRBV29-1 to TRBJ2-3; no reliable D call. The germline CDR1 and CDR2 sequences are SQVTM and ANQGSEA. The CDR3 extends over 15 amino acids. The ends were cut back, 2 bases at V and 5 bases at J, with 17 bases in the middle. CDR3 in DNA: TGCAGCGTTGAACCCCTTCGGGCCCCTCAAGATACGCAGTATTTT. Encoded protein: CSVEPLRAPQDTQYF.

The rearrangement uses TRBV20-1 and TRBJ1-5; 7 nucleotides match TRBD1. Germline-derived CDR1 and CDR2 are DFQATT and SNEGSKA (reference sequence). This CDR3 comprises 15 residues. V dropped 1 base and J dropped 4; count of bases not matched to a gene: 7. The CDR3 region is CSARAGEGANQPQHF. The CDR3 DNA sequence: TGCAGTGCTAGAGCTGGGGAGGGGGCTAATCAGCCCCAGCATTTT.

The chain joins TRBV3-1 to TRBJ1-1, with a tentative D call TRBD1 (5 bases). CDR3 length: 14 residues. The germline V gene encodes CDR1 LGHDT and CDR2 YNNKEL (reference sequence). V lost 4 bases to trimming and J lost 1 base, with 10 bases between them. CDR3 bases: TGTGCCAGCAGCCGGGGTGGGACGAACACTGAAGCTTTCTTT. Translated, it gives CASSRGGTNTEAFF.

The chain links TRBV5-1 to TRBJ2-2; possibly TRBD1 for D (5 bases). Germline CDR1 is SGHRS and CDR2 is YFSETQ. This CDR3 region has 17 residues. Trimming shortened V by 1 base and J by 4 bases, and 17 bases separated the two germline ends. CDR3 bases: TGCGCCAGCAGCTTGCCGTTTGGGGCAATTGGCACCGGGGAGCTGTTTTTT. It specifies CASSLPFGAIGTGELFF.

The chain carries TRBV4-1 and TRBJ2-7; a weak D match, TRBD2 (5 bases). This CDR3 spans 14 amino acids. The ends were cut back, 1 base at V and 6 bases at J, with 13 bases in the middle. The germline gives CDR1 MGHRA, CDR2 YSYEKL. The DNA of the CDR3 is TGCGCCAGCAGCCAAGTTGGTAAGGCGGGCGAGCAGTACTTC. It encodes CASSQVGKAGEQYF.